Shown below are 19 T cell receptor beta chains from a single sample sequenced in a study of persistence of HIV-infected CD4 T cells. For these TCRs, the target antigens are not known. Anti-CD3/anti-CD28 beads served as a nonspecific positive control stimulus. Responding CD4+ T cells were sorted by upregulation of both CD40 ligand and CD69. This was the immunoSEQ version 4 assay in survey mode. The assay was immunoSEQ multiplex PCR, and TCRdb's table has in-frame clones only and misses some. The sample gives about 46,000 clones, about 87% of which show up once; 3.3% is in the top ten. The material was CD4+ T cells sorted from PBMCs after approximately 19-hour stimulation, obtained from a patient who received antiretroviral therapy. The receptor source for this set is an adult woman with HIV who was CMV-seropositive.

The chain has TRBV3-1 (or the pseudogene TRBV3-2) and TRBJ1-6; TRBD1 is a possible D gene (6 bases). CDR1 and CDR2 from the germline V gene are LGHDT and YNNKEL (reference sequence). Trimming left V 4 bases short and J 4 bases short, with 11 bases between. The CDR3 has 15 amino acids. CDR3 in amino acids: CASSPGQLYNSPLHF. In DNA, the CDR3 is TGTGCCAGCAGCCCTGGACAGCTATATAATTCACCCCTCCACTTT.

This clone was seen a single time. The V gene is TRBV14, the J gene TRBJ1-2; no reliable D call. V lost 0 bases and J lost 4, with 12 bases in between. From germline, CDR1 is SGHDN and CDR2 FVKESK. This CDR3 is 15 amino acids long. The CDR3 reads CASSQDIGRSYGYTF. DNA of the CDR3: TGTGCCAGCAGCCAAGATATAGGACGAAGCTATGGCTACACCTTC.

The CDR3 region has the DNA TGTGCCAGCAGCTTGGCGGTCCCGAACGACGGTTCACCCCTCCACTTT. Translation gives CASSLAVPNDGSPLHF. This chain links TRBV5-8 with TRBJ1-6; D call uncertain. There are 16 residues in the CDR3. V lost 0 bases and J lost 9, with 16 bases in between. Germline loops: CDR1 SGHTS, CDR2 YDEGEE.

This chain connects TRBV5-4 to TRBJ1-5; a possible D gene is TRBD1 (5 bases). This CDR3 region has 15 residues. Trimming stripped 0 bases from V and 2 bases from J, with 9 bases between. CDR1 is SGHNT and CDR2 is YYREEE in the germline V gene (reference sequence). The CDR3 DNA reads as TGTGCCAGCAGCTTGGGGGGGAATGGCAATCAGCCCCAGCATTTT. It encodes CASSLGGNGNQPQHF.

This clone appeared once. This chain connects TRBV19 to TRBJ1-1; no definite D call. This CDR3 has 14 residues. Trimming shortened V by 3 bases and J by 0 bases, and 8 bases separated the two germline ends. In germline, CDR1 is LNHDA, CDR2 SQIVND (reference sequence). As DNA, the CDR3 is TGTGCCAGTAGTATTAACAGCTTGAACACTGAAGCTTTCTTT. Translating it yields CASSINSLNTEAFF. Full variable domain (rest looked up from reference TRBV19 and TRBJ1-1): DGGITQSPKYLFRKEGQNVTLSCEQNLNHDAMYWYRQDPGQGLRLIYYSQIVNDFQKGDIAEGYSVSREKKESFPLTVTSAQKNPTAFYLCASSINSLNTEAFFGQGTRLTVV.

Only one count was recorded for this clone. A read error may account for a junction end that differs from germline. This chain links TRBV18 with TRBJ2-5, with TRBD1 identical over 7 bases. Per the germline V gene, CDR1 is KGHSH and CDR2 is LQKENI. The CDR3 loop spans 16 amino acids. In nucleotides, the CDR3 is TGTGCCAGCACACCCCCTTCGGGCAGGGGGCAAGAGACCCAGTACTTC. Protein sequence: CASTPPSGRGQETQYF.

The chain uses TRBV19 and TRBJ1-5; D gene uncertain. V lost 0 bases and J 3 bases, leaving 9 bases between the germline ends. Germline values: CDR1 LNHDA, CDR2 SQIVND (reference sequence). The CDR3 runs to 15 residues. The CDR3 DNA sequence: TGTGCCAGTAGTATAGATAGGAAGGACAATCAGCCCCAGCATTTT. Its protein product is CASSIDRKDNQPQHF.

The chain carries TRBV6-2 or TRBV6-3 and TRBJ2-6; 12 bases map to TRBD1. This CDR3 is 16 amino acids long. J lost 8 bases, V lost 5 bases, and 7 bases had no gene match. Germline-derived CDR1 and CDR2 are MNHEY and SVGEGT. The CDR3, as DNA: TGTGCCAGCAGTCTGACCGGGACAGGGGGCTCCAACGTCCTGACTTTC. Translation: CASSLTGTGGSNVLTF.

The rearrangement joins TRBV2 to TRBJ1-4; 7 nucleotides agree with TRBD1. The CDR3 is made up of 15 amino acids. Trimming at V came to 5 bases and at J to 2 bases, leaving 5 bases not matched to a gene. Germline CDR1 and CDR2: SNHLY and FYNNEI. The DNA of the CDR3 is TGTGCCAGCAGTCCCTTGGGACAGACTAATGAAAAACTGTTTTTT. Its protein product is CASSPLGQTNEKLFF.

This clone was detected only a few times. CDR3 in DNA: TGCGCCAGCAGCTCAGGACGGGTCCAAGAGACCCAGTACTTC. This translates into CASSSGRVQETQYF. The chain joins TRBV5-1 to TRBJ2-5; D is ambiguous. The CDR3 contains 14 residues. The ends were cut back, 3 bases at V and 1 base at J, with 10 bases in the middle. The germline CDR1 and CDR2 sequences are SGHRS and YFSETQ. Filled out from reference TRBV5-1 and TRBJ2-5, the complete variable domain reads KAGVTQTPRYLIKTRGQQVTLSCSPISGHRSVSWYQQTPGQGLQFLFEYFSETQRNKGNFPGRFSGRQFSNSRSEMNVSTLELGDSALYLCASSSGRVQETQYFGPGTRLLVL.

The V call is TRBV12-3 or TRBV12-4, the J call TRBJ2-3; D is unresolved. V lost 8 bases and J 8 bases, leaving 14 bases between the germline ends. The CDR3 length is 12 residues. The CDR3 spells CASSGRASTQYF. The CDR3 DNA is TGTGCCAGCTCCGGCCGGGCAAGTACGCAGTATTTT.

V is TRBV6-2 or TRBV6-3 and J is TRBJ1-4, with D uncertain. The CDR3 totals 16 residues. Deletions cut 2 bases from V and 0 bases from J, with 10 bases between. Per germline, CDR1 MNHEY and CDR2 SVGEGT. CDR3 sequence reads: CASSYKRSATNEKLFF. The CDR3 DNA reads TGTGCCAGCAGTTACAAAAGGAGTGCAACTAATGAAAAACTGTTTTTT.

The gene calls are TRBV5-1 and TRBJ1-3, with TRBD1 as a possible D gene (6 bases). The CDR3 totals 17 residues. CDR1 is SGHRS and CDR2 is YFSETQ in the germline V gene. Trimming pared 0 bases from V and 2 bases from J, leaving 15 bases between. The CDR3 reads CASSLEIGGGAGNTIYF. CDR3 in DNA: TGCGCCAGCAGCTTGGAGATCGGGGGGGGCGCTGGAAACACCATATATTTT.

This clone has just a few counts. This chain connects TRBV27 to TRBJ1-6; TRBD1 matches at 9 bases. Germline V gene data show CDR1 as MNHEY and CDR2 as SMNVEV (reference sequence). This CDR3 has 15 residues. With 6 bases clipped from V and 7 bases from J, the junction kept 7 bases outside the gene matches. The CDR3 DNA reads TGTGCCAGCAGGGGGACAGGGACTATGAATTCACCCCTCCACTTT. Amino acid sequence: CASRGTGTMNSPLHF.

This clone was recorded only once. J is TRBJ2-1 and V is TRBV5-1; the D gene is possibly TRBD2 (6 bases). Germline V gene lookup returns CDR1 SGHRS and CDR2 YFSETQ. V lost 9 bases to trimming and J lost 9 bases, with 22 bases between them. This CDR3 comprises 14 residues. CDR3 nucleotide sequence: TGCGCCACCAAACAACAACATGGAGGGAGTGAGCAGTTCTTC. Its protein product is CATKQQHGGSEQFF.

The V and J genes are TRBV28 and TRBJ1-1, with D perhaps matching TRBD1 (6 bases). The CDR3 sequence is 14 residues long. Per germline, CDR1 MDHEN and CDR2 SYDVKM. V was pared by 5 bases and J by 1 base, with 11 bases between. CDR3 loop: CASSPPGQNTEAFF. The CDR3 nucleotides read TGTGCCAGCAGTCCACCGGGACAGAACACTGAAGCTTTCTTT.

The CDR3 sequence is CASSEALQGVTMNTEAFF. CDR3 sequence (DNA): TGTGCCAGCAGTGAAGCGCTTCAGGGTGTGACGATGAACACTGAAGCTTTCTTT. V usage is TRBV2 and J usage is TRBJ1-1, with a possible D match to TRBD1 (5 bases). Germline V gene lookup returns CDR1 SNHLY and CDR2 FYNNEI. V lost 0 bases and J lost 0, with 17 bases in between. This CDR3 has 18 amino acids.

The chain is built from TRBV28 and TRBJ2-7, with 8 bases fitting TRBD2. Germline assignment: CDR1 MDHEN and CDR2 SYDVKM. V lost 2 bases to trimming and J lost 6 bases; unmatched junction nucleotides: 6. There are 14 residues in the CDR3. The chain's CDR3 is CASSLRGGISEQYF. The CDR3 coding sequence is TGTGCCAGCAGTTTACGGGGGGGGATTTCCGAGCAGTACTTC.

The CDR3 reads CSVDARGAGKTQYF. Here the CDR3 DNA reads TGCAGCGTTGATGCCCGGGGAGCGGGAAAGACCCAGTACTTC. V usage is TRBV29-1 and J usage is TRBJ2-5; TRBD2 matches at 7 bases. The germline V gene has CDR1 SQVTM and CDR2 ANQGSEA. V lost 3 bases and J lost 6; bases outside the gene matches: 10. The CDR3 has 14 amino acids.